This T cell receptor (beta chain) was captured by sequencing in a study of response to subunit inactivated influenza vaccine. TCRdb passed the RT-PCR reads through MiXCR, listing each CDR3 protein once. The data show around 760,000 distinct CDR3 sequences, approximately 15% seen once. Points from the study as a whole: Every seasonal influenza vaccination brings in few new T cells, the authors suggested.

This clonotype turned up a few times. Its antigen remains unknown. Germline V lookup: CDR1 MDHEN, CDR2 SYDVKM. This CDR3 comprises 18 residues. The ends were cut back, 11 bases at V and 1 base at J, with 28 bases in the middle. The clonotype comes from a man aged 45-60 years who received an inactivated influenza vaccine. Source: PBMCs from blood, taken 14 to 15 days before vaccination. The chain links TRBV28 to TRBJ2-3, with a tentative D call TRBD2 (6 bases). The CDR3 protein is CAQPLGIRERVCTDTQYF. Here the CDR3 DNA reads TGTGCCCAACCCTTAGGGATCCGGGAGCGGGTGTGCACAGATACGCAGTATTTT.